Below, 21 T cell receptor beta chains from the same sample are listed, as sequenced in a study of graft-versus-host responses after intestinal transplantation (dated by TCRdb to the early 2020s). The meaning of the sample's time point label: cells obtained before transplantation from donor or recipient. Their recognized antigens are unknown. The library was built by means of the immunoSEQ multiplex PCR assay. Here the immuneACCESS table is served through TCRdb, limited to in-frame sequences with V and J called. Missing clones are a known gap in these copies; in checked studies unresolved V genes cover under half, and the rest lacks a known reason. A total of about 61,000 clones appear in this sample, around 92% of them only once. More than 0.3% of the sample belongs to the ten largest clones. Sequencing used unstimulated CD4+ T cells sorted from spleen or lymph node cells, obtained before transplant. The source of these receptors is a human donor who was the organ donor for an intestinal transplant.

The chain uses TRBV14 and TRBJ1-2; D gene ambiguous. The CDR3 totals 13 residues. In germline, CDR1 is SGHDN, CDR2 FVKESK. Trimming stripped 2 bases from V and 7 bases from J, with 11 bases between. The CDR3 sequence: CASSQRSGFGYTF. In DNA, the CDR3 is TGTGCCAGCAGCCAACGGTCAGGATTTGGCTACACCTTC.

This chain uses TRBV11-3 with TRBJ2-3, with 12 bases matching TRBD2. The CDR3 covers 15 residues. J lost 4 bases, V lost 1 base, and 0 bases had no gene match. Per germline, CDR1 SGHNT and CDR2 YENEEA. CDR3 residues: CASSLGLAGADTQYF. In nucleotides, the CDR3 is TGTGCCAGCAGCTTAGGACTAGCGGGGGCAGATACGCAGTATTTT.

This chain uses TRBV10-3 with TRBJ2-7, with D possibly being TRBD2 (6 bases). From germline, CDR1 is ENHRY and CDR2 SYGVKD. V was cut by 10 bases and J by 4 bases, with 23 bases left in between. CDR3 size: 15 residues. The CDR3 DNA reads TGTGCCACAACTAGGCGGAGGGGCTCTTCGTACGAGCAGTACTTC. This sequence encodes CATTRRRGSSYEQYF.

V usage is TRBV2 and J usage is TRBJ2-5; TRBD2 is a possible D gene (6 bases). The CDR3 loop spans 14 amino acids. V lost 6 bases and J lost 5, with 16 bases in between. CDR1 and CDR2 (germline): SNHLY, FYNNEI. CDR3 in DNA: TGTGCCAGCAGCGGTCAGGGAGGAACGGAGACCCAGTACTTC. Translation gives CASSGQGGTETQYF.

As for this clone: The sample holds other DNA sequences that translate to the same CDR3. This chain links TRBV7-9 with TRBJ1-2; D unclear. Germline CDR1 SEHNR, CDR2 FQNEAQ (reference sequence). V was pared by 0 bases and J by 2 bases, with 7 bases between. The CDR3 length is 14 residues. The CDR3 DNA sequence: TGTGCCAGCAGCTTAGCGCCCCTAAACTATGGCTACACCTTC. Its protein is CASSLAPLNYGYTF.

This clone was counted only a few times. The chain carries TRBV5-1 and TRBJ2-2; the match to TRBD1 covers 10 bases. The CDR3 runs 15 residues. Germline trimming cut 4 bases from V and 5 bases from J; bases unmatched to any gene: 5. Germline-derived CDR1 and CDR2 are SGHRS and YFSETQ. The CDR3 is CASSEGQGLTGELFF. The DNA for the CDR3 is TGCGCCAGCAGCGAGGGACAGGGGCTGACCGGGGAGCTGTTTTTT. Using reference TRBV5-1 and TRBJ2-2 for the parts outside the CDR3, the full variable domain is KAGVTQTPRYLIKTRGQQVTLSCSPISGHRSVSWYQQTPGQGLQFLFEYFSETQRNKGNFPGRFSGRQFSNSRSEMNVSTLELGDSALYLCASSEGQGLTGELFFGEGSRLTVL.

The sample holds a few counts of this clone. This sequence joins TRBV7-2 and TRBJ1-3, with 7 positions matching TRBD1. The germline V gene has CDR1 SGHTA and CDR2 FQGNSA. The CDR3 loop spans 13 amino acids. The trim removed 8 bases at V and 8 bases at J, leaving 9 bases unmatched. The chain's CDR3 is CASRTGLRDTIYF. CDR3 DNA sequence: TGTGCCAGCCGGACAGGACTGAGGGACACCATATATTTT. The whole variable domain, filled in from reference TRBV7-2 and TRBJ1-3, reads GAGVSQSPSNKVTEKGKDVELRCDPISGHTALYWYRQSLGQGLEFLIYFQGNSAPDKSGLPSDRFSAERTGGSVSTLTIQRTQQEDSAVYLCASRTGLRDTIYFGEGSWLTVV.

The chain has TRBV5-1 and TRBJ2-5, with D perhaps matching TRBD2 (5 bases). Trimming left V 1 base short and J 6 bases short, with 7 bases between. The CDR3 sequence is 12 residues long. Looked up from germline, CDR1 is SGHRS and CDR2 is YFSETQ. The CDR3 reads CASSLPGKTQYF. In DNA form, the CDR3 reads TGCGCCAGCAGCTTGCCGGGGAAGACCCAGTACTTC.

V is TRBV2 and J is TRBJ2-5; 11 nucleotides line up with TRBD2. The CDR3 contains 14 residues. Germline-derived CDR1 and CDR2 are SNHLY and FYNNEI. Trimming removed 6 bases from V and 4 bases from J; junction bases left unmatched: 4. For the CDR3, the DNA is TGTGCCAGCAGACTAGCGGGGGTAGGAGAGACCCAGTACTTC. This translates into CASRLAGVGETQYF.

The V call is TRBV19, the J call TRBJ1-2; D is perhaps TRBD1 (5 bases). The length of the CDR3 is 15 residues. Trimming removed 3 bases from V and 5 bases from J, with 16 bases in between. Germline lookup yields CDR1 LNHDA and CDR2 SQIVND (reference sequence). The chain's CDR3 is CASSILQGKGYGYTF. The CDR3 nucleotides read TGTGCCAGTAGTATTCTGCAGGGAAAGGGGTATGGCTACACCTTC.

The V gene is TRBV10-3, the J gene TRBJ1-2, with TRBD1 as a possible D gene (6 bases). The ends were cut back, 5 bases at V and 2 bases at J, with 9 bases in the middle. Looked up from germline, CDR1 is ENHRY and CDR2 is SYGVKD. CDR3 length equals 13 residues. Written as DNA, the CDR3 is TGTGCCATCAGTTCCGACAGGAACTATGGCTACACCTTC. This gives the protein CAISSDRNYGYTF.

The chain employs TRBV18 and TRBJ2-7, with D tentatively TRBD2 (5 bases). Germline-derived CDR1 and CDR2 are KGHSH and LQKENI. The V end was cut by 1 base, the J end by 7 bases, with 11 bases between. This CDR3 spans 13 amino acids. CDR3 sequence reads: CASSPLHGGEQYF. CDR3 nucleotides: TGTGCCAGCTCACCACTCCATGGAGGAGAGCAGTACTTC.

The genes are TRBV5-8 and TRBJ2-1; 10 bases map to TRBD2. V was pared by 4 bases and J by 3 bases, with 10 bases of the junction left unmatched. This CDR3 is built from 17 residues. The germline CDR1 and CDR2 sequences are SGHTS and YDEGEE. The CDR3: CASSGYERGGFYNEQFF. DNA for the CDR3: TGTGCCAGCAGCGGGTACGAGCGGGGGGGCTTCTACAATGAGCAGTTCTTC.

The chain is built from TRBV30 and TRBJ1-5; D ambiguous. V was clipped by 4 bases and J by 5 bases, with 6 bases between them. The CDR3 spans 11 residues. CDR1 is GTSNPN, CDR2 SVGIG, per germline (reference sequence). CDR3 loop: CAWTEHQPQHF. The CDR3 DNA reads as TGTGCCTGGACAGAACATCAGCCCCAGCATTTT.

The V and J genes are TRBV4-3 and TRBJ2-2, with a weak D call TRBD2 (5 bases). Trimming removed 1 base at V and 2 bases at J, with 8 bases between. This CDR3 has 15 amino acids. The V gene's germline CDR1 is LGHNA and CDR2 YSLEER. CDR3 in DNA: TGCGCCAGCAGCCAAGTGTCGGGAAACACCGGGGAGCTGTTTTTT. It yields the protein CASSQVSGNTGELFF.

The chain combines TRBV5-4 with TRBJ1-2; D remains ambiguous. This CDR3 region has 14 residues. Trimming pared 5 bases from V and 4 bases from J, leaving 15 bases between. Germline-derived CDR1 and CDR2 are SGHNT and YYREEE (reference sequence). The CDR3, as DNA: TGTGCCAGCAGAAAGGACCGGAATGTCTATGGCTACACCTTC. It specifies CASRKDRNVYGYTF.

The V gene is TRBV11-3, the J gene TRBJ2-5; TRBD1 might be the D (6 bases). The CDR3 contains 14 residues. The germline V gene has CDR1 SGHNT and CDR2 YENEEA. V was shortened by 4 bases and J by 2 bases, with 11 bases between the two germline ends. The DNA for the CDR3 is TGTGCCAGCAGCTCCAGGGACAAGCAAGAGACCCAGTACTTC. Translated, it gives CASSSRDKQETQYF.

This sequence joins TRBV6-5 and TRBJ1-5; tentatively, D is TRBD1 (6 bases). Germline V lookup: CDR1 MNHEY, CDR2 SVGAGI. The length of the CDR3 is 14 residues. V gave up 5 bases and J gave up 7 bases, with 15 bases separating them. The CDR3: CASSVTPGDQPQHF. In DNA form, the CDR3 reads TGTGCCAGCAGTGTAACCCCAGGGGACCAGCCCCAGCATTTT.

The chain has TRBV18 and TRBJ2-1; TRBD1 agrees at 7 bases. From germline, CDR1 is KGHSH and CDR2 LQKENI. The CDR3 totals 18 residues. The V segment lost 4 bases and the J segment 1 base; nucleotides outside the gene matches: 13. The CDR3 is CASSQVLGGQGSYNEQFF. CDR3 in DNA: TGTGCCAGCTCACAAGTTTTAGGGGGCCAGGGATCCTACAATGAGCAGTTCTTC.

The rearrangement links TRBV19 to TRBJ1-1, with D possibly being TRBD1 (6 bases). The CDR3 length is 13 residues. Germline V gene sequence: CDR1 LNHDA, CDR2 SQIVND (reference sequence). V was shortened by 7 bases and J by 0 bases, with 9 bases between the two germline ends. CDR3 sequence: CASTRTVNTEAFF. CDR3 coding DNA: TGTGCCAGTACCCGGACAGTGAACACTGAAGCTTTCTTT.

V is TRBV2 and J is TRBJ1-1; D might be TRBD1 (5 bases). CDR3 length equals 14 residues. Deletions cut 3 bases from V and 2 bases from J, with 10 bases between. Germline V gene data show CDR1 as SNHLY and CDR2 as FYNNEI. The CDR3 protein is CASSDLTGNTEAFF. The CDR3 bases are TGTGCCAGCAGTGACTTAACAGGCAACACTGAAGCTTTCTTT.